This TCR beta chain appears in the sequencing data of a study of graft-versus-host responses after intestinal transplantation. Concerning this clone itself: Its antigen is unknown.

General study findings and limits: Within the allografts of patients who had graft-donor T cell macrochimerism, graft-versus-host to host-versus-graft clonal ratios were high. Circulating GvH clone levels at their peak were associated with HvG declines (early post-transplant).

The germline V gene has CDR1 SGHTA and CDR2 FQGNSA. The CDR3 contains 15 residues. Trimming cost V 5 bases and J 1 base, with 14 bases left between them. Only in-frame clones appear in the TCRdb table, and some are missing; sequencing was by immunoSEQ multiplex PCR. The table records some 86,000 clones, 91% of them present only once. The source material was unstimulated CD4+ T cells sorted from spleen or lymph node cells, sampled before intestinal transplant. The sequence came from a human donor who received an intestinal transplant. The chain recombines TRBV7-2 with TRBJ1-1, with unresolved D. CDR3 sequence reads: CASSAGSGRNTEAFF. CDR3 coding DNA: TGTGCCAGCAGCGCGGGTTCGGGCAGGAACACTGAAGCTTTCTTT.